This T cell receptor (beta chain) was profiled in a study of early T cells in non-severe SARS-CoV-2 infection. In the study overall: Bulk RNA from unsorted whole blood was sequenced; chains were unpaired.

Regarding the study as a whole: Matches to VDJdb favored anti-spike CD8 responses and missed private and CD4 specificities.

Tagging with unique molecular identifiers was applied to individual cDNA molecules. TCRdb reprocessed the 5' RACE reads via MiXCR and lists one record per CDR3 protein. The table has more than 20,000 distinct CDR3 sequences, less than 4.5% seen once. Ten or more counts support this clonotype. Its antigen is still unknown. Sequences were obtained from whole blood. The TCR comes from an adult who was a healthcare worker with PCR-confirmed SARS-CoV-2 infection or an uninfected control (not recorded which).

The CDR3 loop is CASTGRTGGKETQYF. CDR3 DNA sequence: TGTGCCAGTACCGGGCGGACTGGGGGAAAAGAGACCCAGTACTTC. V is TRBV19 and J is TRBJ2-5, with D perhaps assigned TRBD1 or TRBD2 (5 bases each). V gave up 7 bases and J gave up 3 bases, with 18 bases separating them. CDR1 is LNHDA and CDR2 is SQIVND in the germline V gene (reference sequence). The CDR3 is 15 residues long.